The clone carrying this T cell receptor beta chain was seen more than once but under ten times. The sample belongs to a study of blood T cell repertoires in COVID-19. Study-level background: COVID-19 samples from acute and convalescent phases originated in the United States, Italy and Spain. The cDNA or gDNA used as material had been derived from T cells, B-cell-depleted T cells, or PBMCs.

In the original processing: Scientists estimated how many nucleated cells there were by amplifying reference gene primers. Produced via immunoSEQ multiplex PCR; TCRdb's table is partial and in-frame only. The D gene and trimming were derived from the DNA, and the V and J assignments and clone size from that table. The table shows 200,000 to 300,000 clones, with around 86% occurring only once. CDR1 LGHDT and CDR2 YNNKEL come from the germline V gene (reference sequence). The V end was cut by 1 base, the J end by 8 bases, with 9 bases between. The CDR3 contains 14 residues. This chain connects TRBV3-1 (or the pseudogene TRBV3-2) to TRBJ1-6; perhaps TRBD1 as D (5 bases). This receptor was taken from a woman aged 55 to 70 who had recovered from COVID-19. Sequencing was done on a sample of peripheral blood. CDR3 DNA sequence: TGTGCCAGCAGCCAAGGGGGCGCGGATTCACCCCTCCACTTT. It specifies CASSQGGADSPLHF.